The sequence of this TCR beta chain was determined in a study of long-term antiretroviral therapy in people with HIV. Findings and caveats of the study: ART was followed by higher diversity that remained below transplant donor controls.

This was the immunoSEQ v3.0 assay at survey level. For each individual sample, sequencing targeted 40,000-50,000 T-cell genomes. Repertoires were generated with immunoSEQ multiplex PCR, while TCRdb's copy carries only in-frame clones and drops some. Of about 25,000 clones listed, around 80% were seen once; the top ten hold more than 8.5%. People in the study who had HIV all got their treatment in the United States. The cryopreserved samples used held 1-10 million PBMC prior to extraction of DNA. Turning to this clone: Its antigen is currently unknown.

Germline V gives CDR1 SNHLY, CDR2 FYNNEI. The V gene end was trimmed by 6 bases and the J gene end by 2 bases; junction bases not matched to a gene: 8. This CDR3 comprises 15 residues. This TCR derives from a woman aged 40 to 50 with HIV. The chain recombines TRBV2 with TRBJ2-3; 7 nucleotides align to TRBD2. The sample was unsorted PBMCs, taken 1.2 years after starting antiretroviral therapy. CDR3 sequence (DNA): TGTGCCAGCAGGCCAGCGGGATTACCCACAGATACGCAGTATTTT. It codes for CASRPAGLPTDTQYF.